The present T cell receptor (beta chain) was sequenced within a study of tumor-infiltrating lymphocytes in primary liver carcinoma. For the study at large: Maximum tumor diameters ranged from about 4.2 to 11 cm, stage T1-T3 N0M0. Study-wide results and caveats: Each sample was bulk and unsorted; consequently, CD4+ and CD8+ repertoires were not compared.

Regarding this clonotype: The antigen is not known. It may be a read error: a sequence one base away is much more abundant.

They got blood RNA out of unsorted whole blood and also pulled out germline DNA. Preoperatively, 4 to 5 milliliters of peripheral blood were collected. The CDR3 runs 12 residues. V lost 7 bases and J lost 8, with 9 bases in between. Germline values: CDR1 ENHRY, CDR2 SYGVKD. With a constant-region primer, TCR beta cDNA was made from 500 ng of total RNA. For TCR beta, libraries were produced by three nested multiplex PCR rounds using slightly modified ARM-PCR. Running 10 cycles apiece, the first two PCR rounds relied on TRBV1-TRBV30 forward primers together with a C-beta reverse primer. One entry per CDR3 protein results from TCRdb running MiXCR on the multiplex PCR reads. The sample shows fewer than 400,000 distinct CDR3 sequences, more than 55% of them seen only once.

V and J are TRBV10-3 and TRBJ1-6; tentative D call: TRBD1 (5 bases). The TCR sequence derives from a man aged 35-49 years with primary liver carcinoma and hepatitis B virus infection. Material: peripheral blood. The chain's CDR3 is CAIIRGDSPLHF. The CDR3 DNA reads TGTGCCATCATTCGGGGGGATTCACCCCTCCACTTT.